These T cell receptor beta chains were read from a single sample in a study of T cell responses to AZD1222 COVID-19 vaccine. Profiling relied on immunoSEQ multiplex PCR, and the TCRdb table lists in-frame clones only, not all of them. Of about 160,000 clones detected, under 95% appear once; the ten largest clones hold roughly 5.6%. This specimen consisted of peripheral blood, obtained 28 days after the second AZD1222 dose. These TCRs come from an adult who received the AZD1222 COVID-19 vaccine. CDR3s include the opening cysteine and the closing phenylalanine or tryptophan. Each record gives: V gene, J gene, CDR3 protein.

v_gene: TRBV5-6; j_gene: TRBJ1-5; CDR3aa: CASSLGQGLNQPQHF
v_gene: TRBV18; j_gene: TRBJ1-1; CDR3aa: CASSPRGNTEAFF
v_gene: TRBV5-1; j_gene: TRBJ2-1; CDR3aa: CASSLASGASSYNEQFF
v_gene: TRBV18; j_gene: TRBJ1-2; CDR3aa: CASSPVTGGGGYTF
v_gene: TRBV19; j_gene: TRBJ2-1; CDR3aa: CASSIRAYPYNEQFF
v_gene: TRBV19; j_gene: TRBJ2-7; CDR3aa: CASSIAGQVYEQYF
v_gene: TRBV4-1; j_gene: TRBJ2-7; CDR3aa: CASSRSDRGSPGYEQYF
v_gene: TRBV7-9; j_gene: TRBJ1-2; CDR3aa: CASSQPLGYGYTF
v_gene: TRBV6-2/TRBV6-3; j_gene: TRBJ1-1; CDR3aa: CASSTRTGRSTEAFF
v_gene: TRBV27; j_gene: TRBJ1-2; CDR3aa: CASSLSSGSHSWGYTF
v_gene: TRBV6-2/TRBV6-3; j_gene: TRBJ2-5; CDR3aa: CASSYGLVETQYF
v_gene: TRBV28; j_gene: TRBJ2-1; CDR3aa: CASSSWAELNNEQFF
v_gene: TRBV2; j_gene: TRBJ1-1; CDR3aa: CASSEWKETEAFF
v_gene: TRBV7-2; j_gene: TRBJ2-3; CDR3aa: CASSVLGLFQDTQYF
v_gene: TRBV18; j_gene: TRBJ1-6; CDR3aa: CASSPGSLSPLHF
v_gene: TRBV3-1/TRBV3-2; j_gene: TRBJ2-7; CDR3aa: CASSQVRAGVSYEQYF
v_gene: TRBV12-3/TRBV12-4; j_gene: TRBJ1-2; CDR3aa: CASSIQTGGAAF
v_gene: TRBV5-1; j_gene: TRBJ2-3; CDR3aa: CASSPYGTSGISSTDTQYF
v_gene: TRBV3-1/TRBV3-2; j_gene: TRBJ2-3; CDR3aa: CASSRGGLADTDTQYF
v_gene: TRBV20-1; j_gene: TRBJ1-1; CDR3aa: CSASHEDEAFF
v_gene: TRBV24-1; j_gene: TRBJ2-1; CDR3aa: CATSDFSAASGGQDEQFF
v_gene: TRBV14; j_gene: TRBJ2-1; CDR3aa: CASRGTGGRYNEQFF
v_gene: TRBV9; j_gene: TRBJ1-3; CDR3aa: CASSVTGSSGNTIYF
v_gene: TRBV29-1; j_gene: TRBJ2-2; CDR3aa: CSVGVGELFF
v_gene: TRBV5-1; j_gene: TRBJ2-7; CDR3aa: CASSLDGGNGIEQYF
v_gene: TRBV6-6; j_gene: TRBJ2-5; CDR3aa: CASSYPGPQETQYF
v_gene: TRBV29-1; j_gene: TRBJ1-5; CDR3aa: CSVETGNSNQPQHF
v_gene: TRBV19; j_gene: TRBJ2-5; CDR3aa: CASSTQWTGGGETQYF
v_gene: TRBV4-3; j_gene: TRBJ1-6; CDR3aa: CASSQGGTGSPLHF
v_gene: TRBV6-6; j_gene: TRBJ2-5; CDR3aa: CASSYGRGREETQYF
v_gene: TRBV18; j_gene: TRBJ2-7; CDR3aa: CASSTNGDSTYEQYF
v_gene: TRBV2; j_gene: TRBJ2-1; CDR3aa: CASTLGLAGEGRSYNEQFF
v_gene: TRBV7-9; j_gene: TRBJ1-3; CDR3aa: CASTRESGNTIYF
v_gene: TRBV6-6; j_gene: TRBJ2-1; CDR3aa: CASSYSRSGFYNEQFF
v_gene: TRBV7-9; j_gene: TRBJ2-2; CDR3aa: CASSLLGLSPANTGELFF
v_gene: TRBV30; j_gene: TRBJ2-7; CDR3aa: CAWSTGTGIYEQYF
v_gene: TRBV15; j_gene: TRBJ1-2; CDR3aa: CATREGADGYTF
v_gene: TRBV19; j_gene: TRBJ2-2; CDR3aa: CASFFGGTGELFF
v_gene: TRBV7-2; j_gene: TRBJ2-7; CDR3aa: CASSLEAAPTYEQYF
v_gene: TRBV5-4; j_gene: TRBJ2-7; CDR3aa: CASSKASGRAGEQYF
v_gene: TRBV21-1; j_gene: TRBJ1-5; CDR3aa: CASAGTGGSLSNQPQHF
v_gene: TRBV18; j_gene: TRBJ2-1; CDR3aa: CASSPQGTDNEQFF
v_gene: TRBV11-3; j_gene: TRBJ2-1; CDR3aa: CASSYGTGFMGGGNEQFF
v_gene: TRBV13; j_gene: TRBJ1-3; CDR3aa: CASSFLDTYSGNTIYF
v_gene: TRBV7-7; j_gene: TRBJ2-1; CDR3aa: CASSLEATNEQFF
v_gene: TRBV25-1; j_gene: TRBJ1-2; CDR3aa: CASSEFGYGYTF
v_gene: TRBV25-1; j_gene: TRBJ1-6; CDR3aa: CASSEYGDSPLHF
v_gene: TRBV6-5; j_gene: TRBJ1-3; CDR3aa: CASSYSMHGGGNTIYF
v_gene: TRBV19; j_gene: TRBJ2-4; CDR3aa: CASTRDRALSNIQYF
v_gene: TRBV5-1; j_gene: TRBJ2-7; CDR3aa: CASSLAARGNYEQYF
v_gene: TRBV19; j_gene: TRBJ2-1; CDR3aa: CASSTARDLGNEQFF
v_gene: TRBV4-3; j_gene: TRBJ2-7; CDR3aa: CASSLGTAHYEQYF
v_gene: TRBV4-2; j_gene: TRBJ1-5; CDR3aa: CASSQEGGARQPQHF
v_gene: TRBV5-1; j_gene: TRBJ1-2; CDR3aa: CASSLAWTGDGYTF
v_gene: TRBV11-2; j_gene: TRBJ1-2; CDR3aa: CASSAAGQSYGYTF
v_gene: TRBV19; j_gene: TRBJ1-4; CDR3aa: CASSTNPPW
v_gene: TRBV2; j_gene: TRBJ2-1; CDR3aa: CASSIRPDYNEQFF
v_gene: TRBV5-1; j_gene: TRBJ1-1; CDR3aa: CASRPLGQKAFF